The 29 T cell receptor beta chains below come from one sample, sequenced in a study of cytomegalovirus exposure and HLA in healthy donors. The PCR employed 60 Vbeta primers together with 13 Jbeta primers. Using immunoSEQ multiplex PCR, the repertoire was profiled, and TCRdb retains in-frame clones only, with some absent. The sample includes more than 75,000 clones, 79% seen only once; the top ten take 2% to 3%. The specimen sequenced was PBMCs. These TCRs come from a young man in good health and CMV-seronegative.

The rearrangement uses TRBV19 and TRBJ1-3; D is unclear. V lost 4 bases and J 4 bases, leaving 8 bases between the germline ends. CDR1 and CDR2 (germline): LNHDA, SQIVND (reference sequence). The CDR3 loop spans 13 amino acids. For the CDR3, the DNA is TGTGCCAGTAGTAGTAAACAAGGAAACACCATATATTTT. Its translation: CASSSKQGNTIYF.

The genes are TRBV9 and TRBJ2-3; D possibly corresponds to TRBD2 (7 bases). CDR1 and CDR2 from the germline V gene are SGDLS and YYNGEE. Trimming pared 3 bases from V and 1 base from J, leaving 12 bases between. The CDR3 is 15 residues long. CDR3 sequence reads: CASSGGGGRTDTQYF. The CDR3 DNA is TGTGCCAGCAGCGGAGGGGGGGGTCGCACAGATACGCAGTATTTT.

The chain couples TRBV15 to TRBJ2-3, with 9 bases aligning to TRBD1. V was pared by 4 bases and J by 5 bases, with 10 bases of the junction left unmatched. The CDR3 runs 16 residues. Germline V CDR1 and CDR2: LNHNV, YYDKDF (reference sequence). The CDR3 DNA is TGTGCCACCAGCATAACGGGACAGGGAGGGGTAGATACGCAGTATTTT. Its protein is CATSITGQGGVDTQYF.

Here the CDR3 reads CASSLSGGSYEQYF. The CDR3 nucleotides are TGTGCCAGCAGTTTATCTGGGGGGTCCTACGAGCAGTACTTC. This chain links TRBV27 with TRBJ2-7; TRBD2 is a possible D gene (6 bases). Trimming stripped 0 bases from V and 1 base from J, with 7 bases between. The CDR3 runs 14 residues. Germline assignment: CDR1 MNHEY and CDR2 SMNVEV (reference sequence).

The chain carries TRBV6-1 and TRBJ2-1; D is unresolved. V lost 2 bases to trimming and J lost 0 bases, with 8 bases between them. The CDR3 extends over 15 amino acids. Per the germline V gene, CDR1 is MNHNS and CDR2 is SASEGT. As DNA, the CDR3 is TGTGCCAGCAGTGAAACCTGGAGCTCCTACAATGAGCAGTTCTTC. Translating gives CASSETWSSYNEQFF.

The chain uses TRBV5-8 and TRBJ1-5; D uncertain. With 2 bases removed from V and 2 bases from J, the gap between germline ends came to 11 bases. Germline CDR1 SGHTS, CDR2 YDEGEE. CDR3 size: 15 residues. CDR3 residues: CASSLFVSGNQPQHF. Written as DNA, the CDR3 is TGTGCCAGCAGCTTATTCGTGTCGGGCAATCAGCCCCAGCATTTT.

The CDR3 DNA reads as TGTGCCAGCAGTTTCATCGGGGAGGGTGAAGGCTACACCTTC. Amino acids: CASSFIGEGEGYTF. The chain links TRBV27 to TRBJ1-2; no definite D call. CDR1 MNHEY and CDR2 SMNVEV come from the germline V gene (reference sequence). The germline V and J ends were trimmed by 3 bases and 8 bases, with 16 bases remaining between them. The CDR3 is made up of 14 amino acids.

The CDR3 loop reads CASSTQGNYGYTF. In nucleotides, the CDR3 is TGTGCCAGCTCAACCCAGGGGAACTATGGCTACACCTTC. This rearrangement joins TRBV18 to TRBJ1-2; the D gene is possibly TRBD1 (6 bases). This CDR3 region has 13 residues. With 5 bases removed from V and 2 bases from J, the gap between germline ends came to 9 bases. Germline V gene sequence: CDR1 KGHSH, CDR2 LQKENI. Based on the CDR3 plus reference TRBV18 and TRBJ1-2, the full variable domain is NAGVMQNPRHLVRRRGQEARLRCSPMKGHSHVYWYRQLPEEGLKFMVYLQKENIIDESGMPKERFSAEFPKEGPSILRIQQVVRGDSAAYFCASSTQGNYGYTFGSGTRLTVV.

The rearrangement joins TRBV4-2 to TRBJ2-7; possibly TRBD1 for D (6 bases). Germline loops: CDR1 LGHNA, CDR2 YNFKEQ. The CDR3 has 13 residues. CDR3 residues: CDVPDSSTYEQYF. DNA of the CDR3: TGTGACGTCCCGGACAGTTCTACCTACGAGCAGTACTTC.

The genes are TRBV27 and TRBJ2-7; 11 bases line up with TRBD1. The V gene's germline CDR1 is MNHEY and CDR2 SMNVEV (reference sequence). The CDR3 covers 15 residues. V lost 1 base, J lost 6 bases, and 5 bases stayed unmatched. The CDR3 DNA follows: TGTGCCAGCAGTTTATTCGGGACAGGGGGGATCGAGCAGTACTTC. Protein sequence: CASSLFGTGGIEQYF.

The CDR3: CASSSGQGGYEQYF. In nucleotides, the CDR3 is TGTGCCAGCAGCTCGGGACAGGGTGGCTACGAGCAGTACTTC. This chain connects TRBV7-6 to TRBJ2-7; TRBD1 aligns across 9 bases. The CDR3 length is 14 residues. Germline trimming cut 4 bases from V and 3 bases from J; bases unmatched to any gene: 4. Germline V gives CDR1 SGHVS, CDR2 FNYEAQ. The full variable domain, rest sourced from reference TRBV7-6 and TRBJ2-7, is GAGVSQSPRYKVTKRGQDVALRCDPISGHVSLYWYRQALGQGPEFLTYFNYEAQQDKSGLPNDRFSAERPEGSISTLTIQRTEQRDSAMYRCASSSGQGGYEQYFGPGTRLTVT.

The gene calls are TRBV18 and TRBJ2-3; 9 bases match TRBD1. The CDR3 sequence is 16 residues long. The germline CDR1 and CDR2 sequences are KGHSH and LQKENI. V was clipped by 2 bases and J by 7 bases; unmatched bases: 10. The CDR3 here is CASSPWGQGAQNTQYF. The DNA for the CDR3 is TGTGCCAGCTCACCATGGGGACAGGGTGCACAAAATACGCAGTATTTT.

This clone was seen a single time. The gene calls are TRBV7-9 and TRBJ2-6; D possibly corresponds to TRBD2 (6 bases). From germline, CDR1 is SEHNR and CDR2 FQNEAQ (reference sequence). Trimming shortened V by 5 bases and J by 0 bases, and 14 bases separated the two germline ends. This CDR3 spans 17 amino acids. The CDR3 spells CASSPGTDFSGANVLTF. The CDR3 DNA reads TGTGCCAGCAGCCCGGGGACTGACTTCTCTGGGGCCAACGTCCTGACTTTC. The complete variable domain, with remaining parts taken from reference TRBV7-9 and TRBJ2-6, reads DTGVSQNPRHKITKRGQNVTFRCDPISEHNRLYWYRQTLGQGPEFLTYFQNEAQLEKSRLLSDRFSAERPKGSFSTLEIQRTEQGDSAMYLCASSPGTDFSGANVLTFGAGSRLTVL.

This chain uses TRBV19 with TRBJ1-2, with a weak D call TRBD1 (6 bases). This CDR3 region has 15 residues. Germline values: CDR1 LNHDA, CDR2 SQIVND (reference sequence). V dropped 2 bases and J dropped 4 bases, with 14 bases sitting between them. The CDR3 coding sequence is TGTGCCAGTAGTATACCAGGACAGTTAGGCTATGGCTACACCTTC. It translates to CASSIPGQLGYGYTF.

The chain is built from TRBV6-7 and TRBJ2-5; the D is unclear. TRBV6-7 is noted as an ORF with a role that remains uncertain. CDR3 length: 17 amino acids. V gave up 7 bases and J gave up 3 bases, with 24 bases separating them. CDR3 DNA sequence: TGTGCCAGCAAACTTGGAGCGTGTCGGCAGAAGAAAGAGACCCAGTACTTC. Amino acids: CASKLGACRQKKETQYF.

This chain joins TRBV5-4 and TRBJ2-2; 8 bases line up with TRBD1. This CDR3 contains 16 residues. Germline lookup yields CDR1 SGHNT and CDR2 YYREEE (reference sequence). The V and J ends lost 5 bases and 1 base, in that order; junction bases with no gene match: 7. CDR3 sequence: CASSKQGEGNTGELFF. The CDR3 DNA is TGTGCCAGCAGTAAACAGGGGGAAGGGAACACCGGGGAGCTGTTTTTT.

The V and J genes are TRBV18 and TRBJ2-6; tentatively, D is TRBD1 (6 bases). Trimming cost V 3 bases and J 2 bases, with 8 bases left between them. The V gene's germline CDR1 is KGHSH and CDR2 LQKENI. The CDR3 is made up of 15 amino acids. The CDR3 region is CASSPEGAGANVLTF. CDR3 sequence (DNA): TGTGCCAGCTCACCCGAGGGGGCTGGGGCCAACGTCCTGACTTTC.

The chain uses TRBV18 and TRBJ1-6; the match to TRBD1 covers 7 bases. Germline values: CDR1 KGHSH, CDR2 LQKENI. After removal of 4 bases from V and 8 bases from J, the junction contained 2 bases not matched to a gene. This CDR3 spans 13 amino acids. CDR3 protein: CASSRDSDSPLHF. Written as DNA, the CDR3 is TGTGCCAGCTCACGGGACAGCGATTCACCCCTCCACTTT.

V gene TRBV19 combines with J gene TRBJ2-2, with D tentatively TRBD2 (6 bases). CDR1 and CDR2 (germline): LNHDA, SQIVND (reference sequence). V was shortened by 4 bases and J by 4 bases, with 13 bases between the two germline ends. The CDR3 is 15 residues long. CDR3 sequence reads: CASSSGLRLTGELFF. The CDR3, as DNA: TGTGCCAGTAGTAGTGGACTACGACTCACCGGGGAGCTGTTTTTT.

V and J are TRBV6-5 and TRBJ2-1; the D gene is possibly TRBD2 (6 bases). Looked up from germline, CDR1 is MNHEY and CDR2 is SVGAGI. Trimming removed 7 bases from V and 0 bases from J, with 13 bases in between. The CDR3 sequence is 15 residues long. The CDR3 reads CASTPQRASYNEQFF. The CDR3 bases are TGTGCCAGCACCCCACAGCGGGCCTCCTACAATGAGCAGTTCTTC.

The CDR3 DNA reads TGTGCCAGCAGCTTAGCGGGACTAGCCGCCGCCGGGGAGCTGTTTTTT. Translated: CASSLAGLAAAGELFF. The gene calls are TRBV11-2 and TRBJ2-2; 9 positions match TRBD2. Germline V gene data show CDR1 as SGHAT and CDR2 as FQNNGV. V was pared by 1 base and J by 6 bases, with 6 bases of the junction left unmatched. The CDR3 is made up of 16 amino acids.

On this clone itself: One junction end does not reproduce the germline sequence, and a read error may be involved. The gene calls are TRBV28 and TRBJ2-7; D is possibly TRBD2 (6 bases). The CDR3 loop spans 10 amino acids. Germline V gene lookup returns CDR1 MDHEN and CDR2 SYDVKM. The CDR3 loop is CASSSSLGGF. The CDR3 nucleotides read TGTGCCAGCAGTTCATCCCTGGGGGGTTTT. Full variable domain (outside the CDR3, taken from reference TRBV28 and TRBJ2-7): DVKVTQSSRYLVKRTGEKVFLECVQDMDHENMFWYRQDPGLGLRLIYFSYDVKMKEKGDIPEGYSVSREKKERFSLILESASTNQTSMYLCASSSSLGGFGPGTRLTVT.

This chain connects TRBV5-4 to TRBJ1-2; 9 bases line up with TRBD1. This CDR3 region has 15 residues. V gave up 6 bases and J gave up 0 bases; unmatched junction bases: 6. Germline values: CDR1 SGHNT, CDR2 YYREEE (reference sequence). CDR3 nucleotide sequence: TGTGCCAGCAAGGTGACAGGGGGGCCTAACTATGGCTACACCTTC. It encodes CASKVTGGPNYGYTF.

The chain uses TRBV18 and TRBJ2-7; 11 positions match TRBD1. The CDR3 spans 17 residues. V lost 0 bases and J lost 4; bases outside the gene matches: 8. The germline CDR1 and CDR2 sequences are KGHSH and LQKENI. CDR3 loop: CASSPPIAGQGGYEQYF. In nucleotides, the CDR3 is TGTGCCAGCTCACCACCGATAGCGGGACAGGGGGGGTACGAGCAGTACTTC.

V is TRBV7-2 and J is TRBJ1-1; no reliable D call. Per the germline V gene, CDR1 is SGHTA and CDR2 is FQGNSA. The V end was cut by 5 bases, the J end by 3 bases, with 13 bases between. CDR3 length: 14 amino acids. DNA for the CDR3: TGTGCCAGCAGCCCCAGAGAGGGATACACTGAAGCTTTCTTT. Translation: CASSPREGYTEAFF.

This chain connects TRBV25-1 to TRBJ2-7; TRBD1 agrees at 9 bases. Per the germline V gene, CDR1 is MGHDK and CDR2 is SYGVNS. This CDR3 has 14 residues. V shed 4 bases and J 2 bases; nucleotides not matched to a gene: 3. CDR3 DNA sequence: TGTGCCAGCAGTGGGACAGGGGCGGCCTACGAGCAGTACTTC. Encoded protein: CASSGTGAAYEQYF.

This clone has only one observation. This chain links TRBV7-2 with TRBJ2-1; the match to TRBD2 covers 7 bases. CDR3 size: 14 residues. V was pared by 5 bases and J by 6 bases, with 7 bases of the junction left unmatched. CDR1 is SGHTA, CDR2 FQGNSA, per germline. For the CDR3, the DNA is TGTGCCAGCAGCCCACTAGCGCCGATCAATGAGCAGTTCTTC. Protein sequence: CASSPLAPINEQFF. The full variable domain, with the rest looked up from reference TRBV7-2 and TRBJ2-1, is GAGVSQSPSNKVTEKGKDVELRCDPISGHTALYWYRQSLGQGLEFLIYFQGNSAPDKSGLPSDRFSAERTGGSVSTLTIQRTQQEDSAVYLCASSPLAPINEQFFGPGTRLTVL.

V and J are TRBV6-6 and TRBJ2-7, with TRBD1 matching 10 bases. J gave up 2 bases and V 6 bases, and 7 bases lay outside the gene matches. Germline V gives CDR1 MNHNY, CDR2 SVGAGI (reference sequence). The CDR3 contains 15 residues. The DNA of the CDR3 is TGTGCCAGCAGCCCACGGACAGGGGGTACCTACGAGCAGTACTTC. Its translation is CASSPRTGGTYEQYF.

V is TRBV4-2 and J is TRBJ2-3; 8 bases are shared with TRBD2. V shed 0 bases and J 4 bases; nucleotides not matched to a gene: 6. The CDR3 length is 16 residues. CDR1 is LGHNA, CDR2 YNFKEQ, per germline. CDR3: CASSQDLGRGADTQYF. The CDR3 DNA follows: TGTGCCAGCAGCCAAGATCTTGGGCGGGGGGCAGATACGCAGTATTTT.